This entry lists 32 T cell receptor beta chains sequenced from one sample in a study of immune evolution from preneoplasia to lung adenocarcinoma. Only in-frame clones appear in the TCRdb table, and some are missing; sequencing was by immunoSEQ multiplex PCR. This table has 8,500 to 14,000 clones, 78% appearing once. The sequencing input was FFPE minimally invasive lung adenocarcinoma tissue. Source of these receptors: a person in their sixties or seventies with lung adenocarcinoma.

The J gene is TRBJ1-5, the V gene TRBV28; D is unclear. The CDR3 has 11 amino acids. Trimming stripped 1 base from V and 11 bases from J, with 6 bases between. Germline values: CDR1 MDHEN, CDR2 SYDVKM. CDR3 sequence (DNA): TGTGCCAGCAGTTTATTCGGGACCCAGCATTTT. The encoded protein is CASSLFGTQHF.

The gene calls are TRBV7-8 and TRBJ1-1; D is perhaps TRBD1 (6 bases). This CDR3 comprises 13 residues. The ends were cut back, 5 bases at V and 11 bases at J, with 18 bases in the middle. Germline CDR1 is SGHVS and CDR2 is FQNEAQ. Written as DNA, the CDR3 is TGTGCCAGCAGCCCCGGGGGCAGAGGTTGGGCTTTCTTT. Its translation: CASSPGGRGWAFF. Full variable domain (missing parts from reference TRBV7-8 and TRBJ1-1): GAGVSQSPRYKVAKRGQDVALRCDPISGHVSLFWYQQALGQGPEFLTYFQNEAQLDKSGLPSDRFFAERPEGSVSTLKIQRTQQEDSAVYLCASSPGGRGWAFFGQGTRLTVV.

The chain is built from TRBV28 and TRBJ1-2; D unclear. Between the trimmed V and J ends, which lost 9 bases and 3 bases, there was a span of 11 bases. This CDR3 contains 12 residues. CDR1 MDHEN and CDR2 SYDVKM come from the germline V gene. CDR3 DNA: TGTGCCAGTTCCCGGGAGGACTATGGCTACACCTTC. This codes for CASSREDYGYTF.

The chain links TRBV29-1 to TRBJ1-2, with a possible D match to TRBD1 (6 bases). The CDR3 runs to 12 residues. Trimming cost V 7 bases and J 6 bases, with 15 bases left between them. The V gene's germline CDR1 is SQVTM and CDR2 ANQGSEA. As DNA, the CDR3 is TGCAGCGCCACTCAGGGGAGAGATGGCTACACCTTC. Translation gives CSATQGRDGYTF.

The chain is built from TRBV6-1 and TRBJ1-5; 10 positions match TRBD1. V was clipped by 5 bases and J by 7 bases; unmatched bases: 8. Germline V gene lookup returns CDR1 MNHNS and CDR2 SASEGT. The CDR3 length is 15 residues. The CDR3 spells CASSSSGTGAQPQHF. In DNA form, the CDR3 reads TGTGCCAGCAGTTCTTCCGGGACAGGGGCCCAGCCCCAGCATTTT.

V gene TRBV29-1 combines with J gene TRBJ2-6; D is perhaps TRBD2 (5 bases). V was clipped by 5 bases and J by 1 base, with 12 bases between them. The germline CDR1 and CDR2 sequences are SQVTM and ANQGSEA. CDR3 length: 15 amino acids. CDR3 protein: CSVLVSGSGANVLTF. The CDR3 region has the DNA TGCAGCGTTTTAGTAAGCGGTTCTGGGGCCAACGTCCTGACTTTC.

CDR3 residues: CASSEGTSDQPQHF. Written as DNA, the CDR3 is TGTGCCAGCAGTGAAGGGACCTCCGATCAGCCCCAGCATTTT. The V gene is TRBV6-1, the J gene TRBJ1-5; D ambiguous. Per the germline V gene, CDR1 is MNHNS and CDR2 is SASEGT. V was shortened by 1 base and J by 5 bases, with 9 bases between the two germline ends. The CDR3 runs 14 residues.

The chain recombines TRBV13 with TRBJ2-4; 8 positions match TRBD1. The CDR3 has 15 amino acids. Trimming took 5 bases from V and 8 from J; bases not matched to a gene: 11. CDR1 PRHDT and CDR2 FYEKMQ come from the germline V gene (reference sequence). CDR3 sequence reads: CASSLEAGGGDIQYF. Here the CDR3 DNA reads TGTGCCAGCAGCCTAGAGGCAGGGGGCGGGGACATTCAGTACTTC. Drawing the rest from reference TRBV13 and TRBJ2-4, the complete variable domain is AAGVIQSPRHLIKEKRETATLKCYPIPRHDTVYWYQQGPGQDPQFLISFYEKMQSDKGSIPDRFSAQQFSDYHSELNMSSLELGDSALYFCASSLEAGGGDIQYFGAGTRLSVL.

This clone came up once. This chain uses TRBV20-1 with TRBJ2-5; D is unclear. The V gene lost 5 bases and the J gene lost 1 base, with 2 bases spanning the gap. CDR3 length: 10 residues. The V gene's germline CDR1 is DFQATT and CDR2 SNEGSKA (reference sequence). As DNA, the CDR3 is TGCAGTGCTCGCCAAGAGACCCAGTACTTC. Its protein is CSARQETQYF.

The table lists this clone with a few counts. The rearrangement joins TRBV14 to TRBJ2-1; a weak D match, TRBD2 (6 bases). Per germline, CDR1 SGHDN and CDR2 FVKESK. The CDR3 length is 13 residues. Trimming took off 3 bases at V and 9 bases at J, with 12 bases between the two ends. CDR3 nucleotide sequence: TGTGCCAGCAGCCAGGCCGTCGGGGGTGAGCAGTTCTTC. Translated: CASSQAVGGEQFF.

The chain is built from TRBV5-4 and TRBJ1-6, with D possibly matching TRBD1 (5 bases). The germline V gene has CDR1 SGHNT and CDR2 YYREEE (reference sequence). CDR3 size: 15 residues. The V and J ends lost 1 base and 9 bases respectively, with 14 bases between them. This CDR3 is CASSLKGDGSSPLHF. In DNA form, the CDR3 reads TGTGCCAGCAGCTTGAAAGGGGACGGGAGTTCACCCCTCCACTTT.

This chain uses TRBV23-1 with TRBJ1-2; D gene uncertain. TRBV23-1 counts as an open reading frame of uncertain function. The CDR3 totals 14 residues. Between the trimmed V and J ends, which lost 4 bases and 4 bases, there was a span of 13 bases. The CDR3 loop is CASSLQALGYGYTF. CDR3 in DNA: TGCGCCAGCAGTCTCCAGGCCCTAGGCTATGGCTACACCTTC.

J is TRBJ2-3 and V is TRBV6-6; a weak D match, TRBD1 (6 bases). The CDR3 has 15 residues. CDR1 is MNHNY and CDR2 is SVGAGI in the germline V gene (reference sequence). V gave up 6 bases and J gave up 1 base, with 14 bases separating them. The CDR3 loop reads CASSSLQGRTDTQYF. The CDR3 DNA reads as TGTGCCAGCAGCAGCCTACAGGGACGCACAGATACGCAGTATTTT.

The chain carries TRBV7-2 and TRBJ2-7; either TRBD1 or TRBD2 may supply D (5 bases each). V was clipped by 1 base and J by 0 bases, with 10 bases between them. The CDR3 totals 15 residues. CDR1 and CDR2 from the germline V gene are SGHTA and FQGNSA. CDR3 nucleotides: TGTGCCAGCAGCTTAGGAGGGGCCGGCTCCTACGAGCAGTACTTC. Its translation is CASSLGGAGSYEQYF.

The chain links TRBV19 to TRBJ2-1; 8 nucleotides agree with TRBD2. Trimming removed 3 bases from V and 9 bases from J; junction bases left unmatched: 13. The CDR3 is 16 residues long. The germline V gene has CDR1 LNHDA and CDR2 SQIVND (reference sequence). The CDR3 DNA follows: TGTGCCAGTAGTATTAGATTAGCGGGACTACAGGGTGAGCAGTTCTTC. This encodes CASSIRLAGLQGEQFF.

The chain couples TRBV11-3 to TRBJ2-6; D ambiguous. Trimming took off 6 bases at V and 1 base at J, with 10 bases between the two ends. The CDR3 has 15 amino acids. Germline V CDR1 and CDR2: SGHNT, YENEEA. The CDR3 sequence: CASRTDGSGANVLTF. The CDR3 DNA reads TGTGCCAGCAGAACCGACGGTTCTGGGGCCAACGTCCTGACTTTC.

The chain combines TRBV2 with TRBJ1-1, with a possible D match to TRBD1 (5 bases). CDR1 is SNHLY, CDR2 FYNNEI, per germline. V lost 0 bases, J lost 1 base, and 9 bases lay in between. This CDR3 comprises 15 residues. Written as DNA, the CDR3 is TGTGCCAGCAGTGAAGCGCTTACAGGGAACACTGAAGCTTTCTTT. Its translation is CASSEALTGNTEAFF.

CDR3 coding DNA: TGTGCCAGCAGCTTGTCCGGGACAGTAGGGGCCTACGAGCAGTACTTC. Its protein is CASSLSGTVGAYEQYF. The chain has TRBV7-8 and TRBJ2-7, with 7 bases identical to TRBD1. After removal of 3 bases from V and 2 bases from J, the junction contained 10 bases not matched to a gene. The CDR3 has 16 residues. Germline V gene data show CDR1 as SGHVS and CDR2 as FQNEAQ. Using reference TRBV7-8 and TRBJ2-7 for the parts outside the CDR3, the full variable domain is GAGVSQSPRYKVAKRGQDVALRCDPISGHVSLFWYQQALGQGPEFLTYFQNEAQLDKSGLPSDRFFAERPEGSVSTLKIQRTQQEDSAVYLCASSLSGTVGAYEQYFGPGTRLTVT.

V gene TRBV28 combines with J gene TRBJ2-5; 10 nucleotides agree with TRBD2. TRBJ2-7 matches the DNA end more closely, so the J call is doubtful. Germline assignment: CDR1 MDHEN and CDR2 SYDVKM. CDR3 length equals 16 residues. The CDR3 coding sequence is TGTGCCAGCAGTGGGATAGCGGGAGGCATATCCTACGAGCAGTACTTC. As protein: CASSGIAGGISYEQYF.

The genes are TRBV5-6 and TRBJ1-2, with 8 bases identical to TRBD1. Trimming cost V 5 bases and J 3 bases; bases outside gene matches: 9. The length of the CDR3 is 15 residues. The germline V gene has CDR1 SGHDT and CDR2 YYEEEE. CDR3 sequence (DNA): TGTGCCAGCAGACCCTTAGGGGGACAGGACTATGGCTACACCTTC. This codes for CASRPLGGQDYGYTF.

The chain links TRBV25-1 to TRBJ1-4; the D is unclear. V gave up 3 bases and J gave up 8 bases, with 13 bases separating them. From germline, CDR1 is MGHDK and CDR2 SYGVNS. This CDR3 is 14 amino acids long. In DNA form, the CDR3 reads TGTGCCAGCAGTGATTCCGGAGCTGGGGAAAAACTGTTTTTT. This codes for CASSDSGAGEKLFF.

The chain joins TRBV9 to TRBJ2-1; 10 bases line up with TRBD1. With 4 bases clipped from V and 8 bases from J, the junction kept 9 bases outside the gene matches. This CDR3 has 15 amino acids. In germline, CDR1 is SGDLS, CDR2 YYNGEE. CDR3 region: CASSPSTGGGDEQFF. The CDR3 DNA is TGTGCCAGCAGCCCCTCGACAGGGGGCGGGGATGAGCAGTTCTTC.

The chain uses TRBV6-5 and TRBJ2-2; TRBD1 matches 7 bases. Germline V gene data show CDR1 as MNHEY and CDR2 as SVGAGI. This CDR3 spans 15 amino acids. V gave up 7 bases and J gave up 0 bases; unmatched junction bases: 5. The CDR3 loop reads CASNPGQANTGELFF. The CDR3 nucleotides are TGTGCCAGCAATCCCGGACAGGCGAACACCGGGGAGCTGTTTTTT.

The J gene is TRBJ2-3, the V gene TRBV12-5; the match to TRBD2 covers 16 bases. Per germline, CDR1 LGHNT and CDR2 FRNRAP. J gave up 0 bases and V 1 base, and 4 bases lay outside the gene matches. The CDR3 is 19 residues long. CDR3 sequence (DNA): TGTGCTAGTGGTTTGGGGGGACTAGCGGGAGGGATTAGCACAGATACGCAGTATTTT. This sequence encodes CASGLGGLAGGISTDTQYF.

V usage is TRBV7-6 and J usage is TRBJ1-3; TRBD1 might be the D (5 bases). Germline V gives CDR1 SGHVS, CDR2 FNYEAQ. This CDR3 spans 16 amino acids. V shed 2 bases and J shed 1 base, with 12 bases lying between them. CDR3 DNA sequence: TGTGCCAGCAGCTTACAGTCAGGGCCTTCTGGAAACACCATATATTTT. It is translated as CASSLQSGPSGNTIYF.

This rearrangement joins TRBV28 to TRBJ1-5, with a possible D match to TRBD1 (6 bases). The CDR3 is 15 amino acids. Between the trimmed V and J ends, which lost 3 bases and 7 bases, there was a span of 16 bases. Germline CDR1 MDHEN, CDR2 SYDVKM. In DNA form, the CDR3 reads TGTGCCAGCAGTTTTCCAGGGGCGGGGGGACAGCCCCAGCATTTT. This codes for CASSFPGAGGQPQHF.

This clone was seen only a few times. The chain combines TRBV20-1 with TRBJ2-3, with D unclear. This CDR3 has 11 residues. In germline, CDR1 is DFQATT, CDR2 SNEGSKA (reference sequence). V was trimmed by 0 bases and J by 9 bases, leaving 7 bases between them. The CDR3 nucleotides are TGCAGTGCTAGAGATCCATGGACGCAGTATTTT. Its translation is CSARDPWTQYF.

The V gene is TRBV11-2, the J gene TRBJ2-2, with TRBD1 as a possible D gene (5 bases). Trimming removed 1 base from V and 7 bases from J, with 7 bases in between. The CDR3 runs 13 residues. CDR1 and CDR2 from the germline V gene are SGHAT and FQNNGV. The CDR3: CASSLGGYGELFF. CDR3 bases: TGTGCCAGCAGCTTAGGGGGCTACGGGGAGCTGTTTTTT.

This chain joins TRBV5-1 and TRBJ2-2; D is uncertain. CDR3 length: 13 amino acids. The V gene lost 4 bases and the J gene lost 5 bases, with 9 bases spanning the gap. The germline CDR1 and CDR2 sequences are SGHRS and YFSETQ. The CDR3 nucleotides are TGCGCCAGCAGCCCCTTAGGAACCGGGGAGCTGTTTTTT. Amino acid sequence: CASSPLGTGELFF.

The J gene is TRBJ2-7, the V gene TRBV7-2; 11 positions agree with TRBD2. The V gene end was trimmed by 3 bases and the J gene end by 4 bases; junction bases not matched to a gene: 5. Germline loops: CDR1 SGHTA, CDR2 FQGNSA. The CDR3 extends over 15 amino acids. The chain's CDR3 is CASSFTSGGRYEQYF. The CDR3 nucleotides are TGTGCCAGCAGCTTTACTAGCGGGGGTAGGTACGAGCAGTACTTC.

The rearrangement uses TRBV7-9 and TRBJ2-4, with TRBD1 as a possible D gene (6 bases). In germline, CDR1 is SEHNR, CDR2 FQNEAQ (reference sequence). CDR3 size: 13 residues. Trimming cost V 10 bases and J 6 bases, with 16 bases left between them. CDR3 nucleotides: TGTGCCACAACCCGACAGGAGAGAAACATTCAGTACTTC. Encoded protein: CATTRQERNIQYF.

The chain has TRBV20-1 and TRBJ1-1; no firm D call. V was cut by 6 bases and J by 11 bases, with 16 bases left in between. CDR1 is DFQATT and CDR2 is SNEGSKA in the germline V gene (reference sequence). The CDR3 consists of 11 residues. The CDR3 is CSASPGIEAFF. DNA for the CDR3: TGCAGTGCCTCGCCTGGAATCGAGGCTTTCTTT.